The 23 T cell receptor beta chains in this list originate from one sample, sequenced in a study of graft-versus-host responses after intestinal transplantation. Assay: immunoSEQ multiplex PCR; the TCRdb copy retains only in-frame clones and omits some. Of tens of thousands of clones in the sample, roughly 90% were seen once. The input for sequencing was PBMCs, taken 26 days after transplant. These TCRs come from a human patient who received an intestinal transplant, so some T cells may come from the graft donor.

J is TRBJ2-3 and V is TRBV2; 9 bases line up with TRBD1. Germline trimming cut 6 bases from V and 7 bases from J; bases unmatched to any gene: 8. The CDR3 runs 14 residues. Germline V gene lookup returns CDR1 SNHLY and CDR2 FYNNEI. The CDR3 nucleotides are TGTGCCAGCAGAGAGGACAGGGGACCAAATACGCAGTATTTT. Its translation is CASREDRGPNTQYF.

In DNA, the CDR3 is TGCGCCAGCAGCAACGGACAGGGGGCGCAGGATGGCTACACCTTC. It encodes CASSNGQGAQDGYTF. The J gene is TRBJ1-2, the V gene TRBV5-1; 11 nucleotides line up with TRBD1. CDR1 and CDR2 (germline): SGHRS, YFSETQ. This CDR3 spans 15 amino acids. The V and J ends lost 4 bases and 6 bases, in that order; junction bases with no gene match: 8.

The CDR3 DNA sequence: TGTGCCAGCAGCTTAGGCCCAGGGGGCCATCAGCCCCAGCATTTT. Amino acid sequence: CASSLGPGGHQPQHF. This rearrangement joins TRBV13 to TRBJ1-5; 8 nucleotides line up with TRBD1. CDR3 length equals 15 residues. The V gene end was trimmed by 0 bases and the J gene end by 5 bases; junction bases not matched to a gene: 3. Germline CDR1 reads PRHDT; CDR2 reads FYEKMQ (reference sequence).

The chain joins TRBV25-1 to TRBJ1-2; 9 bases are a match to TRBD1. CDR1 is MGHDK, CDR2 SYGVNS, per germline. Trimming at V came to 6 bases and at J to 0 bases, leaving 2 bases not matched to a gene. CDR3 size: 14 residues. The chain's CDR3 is CASRGTGTNYGYTF. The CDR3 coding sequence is TGTGCCAGCAGGGGGACAGGGACTAACTATGGCTACACCTTC.

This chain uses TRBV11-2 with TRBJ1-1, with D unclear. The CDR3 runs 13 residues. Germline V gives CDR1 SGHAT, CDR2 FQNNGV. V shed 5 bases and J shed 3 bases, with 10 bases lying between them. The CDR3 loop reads CASSKRWDTEAFF. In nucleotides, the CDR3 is TGTGCCAGCAGCAAGAGGTGGGACACTGAAGCTTTCTTT.

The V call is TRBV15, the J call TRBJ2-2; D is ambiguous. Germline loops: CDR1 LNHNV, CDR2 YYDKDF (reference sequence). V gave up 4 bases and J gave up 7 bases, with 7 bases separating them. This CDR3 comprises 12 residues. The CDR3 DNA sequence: TGTGCCACCAGCAAATTCGTCGGGGAGCTGTTTTTT. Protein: CATSKFVGELFF.

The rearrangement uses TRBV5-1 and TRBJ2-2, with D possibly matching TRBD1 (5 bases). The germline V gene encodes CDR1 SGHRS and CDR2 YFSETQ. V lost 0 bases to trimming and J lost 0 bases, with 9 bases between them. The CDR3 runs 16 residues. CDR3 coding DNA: TGCGCCAGCAGCTTGGGGGGCGGCGCGAACACCGGGGAGCTGTTTTTT. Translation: CASSLGGGANTGELFF.

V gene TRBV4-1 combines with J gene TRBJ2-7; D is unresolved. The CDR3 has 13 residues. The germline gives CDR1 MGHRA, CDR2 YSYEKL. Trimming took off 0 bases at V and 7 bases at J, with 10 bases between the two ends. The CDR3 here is CASSQDHTREQYF. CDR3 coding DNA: TGCGCCAGCAGCCAAGATCACACGCGGGAGCAGTACTTC.

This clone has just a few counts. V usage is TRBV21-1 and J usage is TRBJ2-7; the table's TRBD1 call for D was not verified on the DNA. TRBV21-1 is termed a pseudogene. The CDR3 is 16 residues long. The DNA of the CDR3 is TGTGCCAGCAGCATACTGATCCGGGACAGGGGAACCGAGCAGTACTTC. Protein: CASSILIRDRGTEQYF.

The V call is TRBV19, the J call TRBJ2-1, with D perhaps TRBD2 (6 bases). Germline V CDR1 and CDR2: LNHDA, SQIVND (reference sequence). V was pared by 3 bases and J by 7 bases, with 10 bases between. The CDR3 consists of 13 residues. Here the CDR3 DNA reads TGTGCCAGTAGTATTTTCGGGGGAAATGAGCAGTTCTTC. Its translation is CASSIFGGNEQFF.

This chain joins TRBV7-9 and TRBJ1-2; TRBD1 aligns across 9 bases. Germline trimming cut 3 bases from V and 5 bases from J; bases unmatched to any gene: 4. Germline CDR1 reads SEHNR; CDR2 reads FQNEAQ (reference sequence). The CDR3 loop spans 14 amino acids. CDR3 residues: CASSFGQGPYGYTF. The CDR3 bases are TGTGCCAGCAGCTTTGGACAGGGGCCATATGGCTACACCTTC.

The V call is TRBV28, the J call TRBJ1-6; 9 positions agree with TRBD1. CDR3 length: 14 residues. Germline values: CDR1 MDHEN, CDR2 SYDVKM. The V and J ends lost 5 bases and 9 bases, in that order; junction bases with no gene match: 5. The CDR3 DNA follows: TGTGCCAGCAGTCCCGGACAGGGGTTTTCACCCCTCCACTTT. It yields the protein CASSPGQGFSPLHF.

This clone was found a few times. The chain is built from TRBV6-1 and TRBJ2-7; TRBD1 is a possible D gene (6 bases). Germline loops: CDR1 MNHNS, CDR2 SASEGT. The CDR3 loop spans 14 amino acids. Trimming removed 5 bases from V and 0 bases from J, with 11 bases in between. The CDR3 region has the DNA TGTGCCAGCAGTAAAAGGGACACCTCCTACGAGCAGTACGTC. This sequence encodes CASSKRDTSYEQYV.

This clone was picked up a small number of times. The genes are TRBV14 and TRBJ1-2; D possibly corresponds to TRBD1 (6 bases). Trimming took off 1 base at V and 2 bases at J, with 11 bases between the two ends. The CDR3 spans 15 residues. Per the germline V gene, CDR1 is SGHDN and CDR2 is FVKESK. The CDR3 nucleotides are TGTGCCAGCAGCCAAGGCCTTACAGGGAACTATGGCTACACCTTC. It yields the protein CASSQGLTGNYGYTF. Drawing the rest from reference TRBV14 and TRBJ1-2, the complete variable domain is EAGVTQFPSHSVIEKGQTVTLRCDPISGHDNLYWYRRVMGKEIKFLLHFVKESKQDESGMPNNRFLAERTGGTYSTLKVQPAELEDSGVYFCASSQGLTGNYGYTFGSGTRLTVV.

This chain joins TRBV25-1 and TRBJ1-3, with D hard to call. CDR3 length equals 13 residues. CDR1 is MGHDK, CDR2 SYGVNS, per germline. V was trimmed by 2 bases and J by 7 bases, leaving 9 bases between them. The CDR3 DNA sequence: TGTGCCAGCAGTGAACCCGGAGCGAACACCATATATTTT. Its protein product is CASSEPGANTIYF.

For the CDR3, the DNA is TGTGCCAGCAGTTCCAGGGTCGGCAATGAGCAGTTCTTC. Encoded protein: CASSSRVGNEQFF. V and J are TRBV27 and TRBJ2-1; the D gene is possibly TRBD1 (5 bases). The CDR3 is 13 residues long. The V end lost 4 bases, the J end lost 6 bases, and 10 bases lay between the germline ends. CDR1 and CDR2 from the germline V gene are MNHEY and SMNVEV (reference sequence).

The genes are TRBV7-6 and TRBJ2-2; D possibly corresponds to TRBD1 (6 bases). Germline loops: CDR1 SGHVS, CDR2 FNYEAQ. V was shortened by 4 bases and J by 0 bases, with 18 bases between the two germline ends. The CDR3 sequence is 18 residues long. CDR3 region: CASSSDPNRVANTGELFF. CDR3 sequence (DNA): TGTGCCAGCAGCTCCGATCCTAACAGGGTGGCGAACACCGGGGAGCTGTTTTTT.

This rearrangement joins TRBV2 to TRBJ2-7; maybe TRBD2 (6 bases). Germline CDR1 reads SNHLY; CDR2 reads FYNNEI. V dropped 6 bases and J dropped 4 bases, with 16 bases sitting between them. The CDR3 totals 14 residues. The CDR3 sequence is CASSPEEGKYEQYV. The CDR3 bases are TGTGCCAGCAGCCCCGAGGAGGGAAAGTACGAGCAGTACGTC.

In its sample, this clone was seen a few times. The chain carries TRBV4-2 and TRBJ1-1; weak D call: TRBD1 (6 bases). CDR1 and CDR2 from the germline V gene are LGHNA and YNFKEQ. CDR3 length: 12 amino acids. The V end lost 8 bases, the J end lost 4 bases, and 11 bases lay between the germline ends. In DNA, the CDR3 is TGTGCCAGCCGACAGGCAAGCACTGAAGCTTTCTTT. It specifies CASRQASTEAFF.

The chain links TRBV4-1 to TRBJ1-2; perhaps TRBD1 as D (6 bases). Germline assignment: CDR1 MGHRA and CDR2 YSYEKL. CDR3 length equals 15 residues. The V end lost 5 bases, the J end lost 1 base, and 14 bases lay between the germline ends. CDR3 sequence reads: CASSSPTGDNYGYTF. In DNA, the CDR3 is TGCGCCAGCAGCTCCCCGACAGGAGATAACTATGGCTACACCTTC.

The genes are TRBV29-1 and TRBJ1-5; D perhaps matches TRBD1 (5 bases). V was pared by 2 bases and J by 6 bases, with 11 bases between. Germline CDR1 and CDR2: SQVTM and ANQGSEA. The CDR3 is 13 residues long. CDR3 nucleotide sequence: TGCAGCGTTGAAAGCGGGGGAGGTCAGCCCCAGCATTTT. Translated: CSVESGGGQPQHF. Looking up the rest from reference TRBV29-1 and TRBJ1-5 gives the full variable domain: SAVISQKPSRDICQRGTSLTIQCQVDSQVTMMFWYRQQPGQSLTLIATANQGSEATYESGFVIDKFPISRPNLTFSTLTVSNMSPEDSSIYLCSVESGGGQPQHFGDGTRLSIL.

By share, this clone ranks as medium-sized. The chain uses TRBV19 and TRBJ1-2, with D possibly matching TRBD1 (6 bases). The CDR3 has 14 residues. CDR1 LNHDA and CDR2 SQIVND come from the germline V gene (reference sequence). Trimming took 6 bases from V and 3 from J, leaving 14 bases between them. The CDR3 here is CASSLGTGYYGYTF. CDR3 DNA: TGTGCCAGTAGCCTTGGTACAGGGTACTATGGCTACACCTTC.

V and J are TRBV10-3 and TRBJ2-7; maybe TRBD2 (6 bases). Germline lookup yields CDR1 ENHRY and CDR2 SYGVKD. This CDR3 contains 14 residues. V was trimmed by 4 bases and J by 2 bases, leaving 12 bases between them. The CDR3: CAISARGEAYEQYF. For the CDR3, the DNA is TGTGCCATCAGTGCAAGAGGGGAGGCCTACGAGCAGTACTTC.